This T cell receptor beta chain was profiled in a study of Ad26.COV2.S vaccination and SARS-CoV-2 variants. For this clone: No antigen is known for it.

Regarding treatment: over 15 received Ad26.COV2.S at low or high dose, single or two shots; roughly 5 received placebo; per-sample allocation not given. Sampling took place 63 days after the first vaccine or placebo injection. Boston hosted the donor, who was an adult aged 18-55 years. This CDR3 has 15 amino acids. J gave up 4 bases and V 4 bases, and 10 bases lay outside the gene matches. Looked up from germline, CDR1 is SGHRS and CDR2 is YFSETQ. Some clones are missing from TCRdb's copy, which holds only in-frame ones; the method was immunoSEQ multiplex PCR. This repertoire shows approximately 400,000 clones, about four fifths found once; its top ten account for around 7%. Study-wide points: The TCR breadth and depth analyses may have produced an underestimate of total T cell responses. Vaccine and placebo groups showed comparable non-spike TCR breadth.

The material sequenced was peripheral blood, taken in a trial of Ad26.COV2.S vaccine versus placebo. The chain joins TRBV5-1 to TRBJ1-1; 7 nucleotides line up with TRBD1. The TCR comes from a person between 18 and 60 years old who received the Ad26.COV2.S COVID-19 vaccine or a placebo. The CDR3 region has the DNA TGCGCCAGCAGCCTGTACGGAGCAGGGGGCACTGAAGCTTTCTTT. Translation: CASSLYGAGGTEAFF.